What follows are 27 T cell receptor beta chains derived from one specimen sequenced in a study of blood T cell repertoires in COVID-19. Produced via immunoSEQ multiplex PCR; TCRdb's table is partial and in-frame only. The sample has about 320,000 clones, 90% seen once. The specimen sequenced was PBMCs or T cells enriched from blood (not recorded which). All receptors come from a man in his sixties who had recovered from COVID-19.

The chain carries TRBV7-9 and TRBJ1-2; maybe TRBD1 (5 bases). This CDR3 has 17 amino acids. Trimming removed 5 bases from V and 4 bases from J, with 23 bases in between. In germline, CDR1 is SEHNR, CDR2 FQNEAQ (reference sequence). CDR3 region: CASSQAQGAAGGYGYTF. As DNA, the CDR3 is TGTGCCAGCAGCCAAGCTCAGGGCGCGGCAGGCGGCTATGGCTACACCTTC.

The chain links TRBV6-5 to TRBJ2-5, with 9 bases fitting TRBD2. This CDR3 is built from 15 residues. Germline V lookup: CDR1 MNHEY, CDR2 SVGAGI. J lost 5 bases, V lost 0 bases, and 4 bases had no gene match. The CDR3 protein is CASSYSKRGDETQYF. For the CDR3, the DNA is TGTGCCAGCAGTTACTCTAAGCGGGGGGATGAGACCCAGTACTTC.

The J gene is TRBJ2-1, the V gene TRBV19, with 7 bases fitting TRBD1. The J segment lost 8 bases and the V segment lost 6 bases, leaving 10 bases of the junction unmatched. From germline, CDR1 is LNHDA and CDR2 SQIVND (reference sequence). This CDR3 contains 14 residues. The DNA for the CDR3 is TGTGCCAGTAGGGGGGCAGGGGGAAGGGATGAGCAGTTCTTC. Its translation: CASRGAGGRDEQFF. The full variable domain, rest sourced from reference TRBV19 and TRBJ2-1, is DGGITQSPKYLFRKEGQNVTLSCEQNLNHDAMYWYRQDPGQGLRLIYYSQIVNDFQKGDIAEGYSVSREKKESFPLTVTSAQKNPTAFYLCASRGAGGRDEQFFGPGTRLTVL.

Note on this clone: The junction and the germline gene differ at one end; a read error may be behind it. The rearrangement links TRBV7-7 to TRBJ2-5, with 9 bases that match TRBD2. Germline V lookup: CDR1 SSHAT, CDR2 FNYEAQ (reference sequence). This CDR3 region has 15 residues. This chain's CDR3 is CASSPRGLAGETQYF. CDR3 nucleotides: TGTGCTAGCAGCCCCAGGGGACTAGCAGGGGAGACCCAGTACTTC.

The CDR3 spells CATSDPTSGPNNEQFF. As DNA, the CDR3 is TGTGCCACCAGTGACCCCACTAGCGGACCTAACAATGAGCAGTTCTTC. This sequence joins TRBV24-1 and TRBJ2-1; 8 bases fit TRBD2. The CDR3 spans 16 residues. The V gene end was trimmed by 4 bases and the J gene end by 5 bases; junction bases not matched to a gene: 9. The germline V gene encodes CDR1 KGHDR and CDR2 SFDVKD.

The chain has TRBV6-5 and TRBJ2-2; 9 positions match TRBD1. This CDR3 has 15 residues. With 8 bases clipped from V and 4 bases from J, the junction kept 8 bases outside the gene matches. Germline V CDR1 and CDR2: MNHEY, SVGAGI. The CDR3 DNA sequence: TGTGCCAGCGCAGCCACAGGGGGCTTCACCGGGGAGCTGTTTTTT. This codes for CASAATGGFTGELFF.

The chain couples TRBV3-1 (or the pseudogene TRBV3-2) to TRBJ1-3; 7 bases are shared with TRBD1. From germline, CDR1 is LGHDT and CDR2 YNNKEL (reference sequence). With V trimmed by 0 bases and J by 6 bases, 5 bases remained unmatched. The CDR3 is made up of 15 amino acids. This chain's CDR3 is CASSQDRGQTNTIYF. The CDR3 DNA follows: TGTGCCAGCAGCCAAGATAGGGGACAGACAAACACCATATATTTT.

The genes are TRBV6-4 and TRBJ1-1, with unresolved D. Trimming shortened V by 6 bases and J by 1 base, and 9 bases separated the two germline ends. Germline V gives CDR1 MRHNA, CDR2 SNTAGT. The CDR3 totals 13 residues. Written as DNA, the CDR3 is TGTGCCAGCAGAGCGGAAGGGAACACTGAAGCTTTCTTT. Amino acid sequence: CASRAEGNTEAFF.

This sequence joins TRBV19 and TRBJ1-2, with unresolved D. Germline V gene data show CDR1 as LNHDA and CDR2 as SQIVND (reference sequence). V was pared by 8 bases and J by 2 bases, with 12 bases between. This CDR3 is 13 amino acids long. CDR3 residues: CASLQWRNYGYTF. CDR3 nucleotides: TGTGCCAGTCTACAGTGGAGGAACTATGGCTACACCTTC.

This sequence joins TRBV11-1 and TRBJ2-1; 7 nucleotides agree with TRBD2. Trimming at V came to 1 base and at J to 9 bases, leaving 9 bases not matched to a gene. Germline V gene sequence: CDR1 SGHAT, CDR2 FQDESV (reference sequence). This CDR3 has 15 residues. This CDR3 reads CASSLVMGGSAEQFF. As DNA, the CDR3 is TGTGCCAGCAGCTTAGTCATGGGGGGGTCGGCTGAGCAGTTCTTC.

This chain uses TRBV2 with TRBJ1-1, with TRBD1 matching 7 bases. Germline V gene data show CDR1 as SNHLY and CDR2 as FYNNEI. The J segment lost 1 base and the V segment lost 8 bases, leaving 4 bases of the junction unmatched. The CDR3 extends over 13 amino acids. Here the CDR3 reads CASVGTANTEAFF. The DNA for the CDR3 is TGTGCCAGCGTCGGGACAGCGAACACTGAAGCTTTCTTT.

The J gene is TRBJ2-7, the V gene TRBV29-1; D may be TRBD2 (6 bases). Germline CDR1 is SQVTM and CDR2 is ANQGSEA. The CDR3 is 12 amino acids. V gave up 4 bases and J gave up 3 bases, with 10 bases separating them. CDR3: CSVVRRDYEQYF. The CDR3 DNA reads as TGCAGCGTTGTTCGGCGGGACTACGAGCAGTACTTC.

The chain employs TRBV7-9 and TRBJ1-6; tentative D call: TRBD1 (6 bases). Trimming cost V 6 bases and J 7 bases, with 13 bases left between them. The CDR3 is made up of 14 amino acids. From germline, CDR1 is SEHNR and CDR2 FQNEAQ (reference sequence). The CDR3 reads CASRSGTTNSPLHF. Written as DNA, the CDR3 is TGTGCCAGCAGGTCCGGGACAACGAATTCACCCCTCCACTTT.

J is TRBJ1-6 and V is TRBV27; TRBD1 might be the D (6 bases). CDR3 length equals 15 residues. Trimming shortened V by 3 bases and J by 2 bases, and 8 bases separated the two germline ends. Germline V CDR1 and CDR2: MNHEY, SMNVEV (reference sequence). This CDR3 is CASSFRDTYNSPLHF. In nucleotides, the CDR3 is TGTGCCAGCAGTTTCCGGGACACCTATAATTCACCCCTCCACTTT.

The J gene is TRBJ2-1, the V gene TRBV7-9; TRBD2 aligns across 7 bases. This CDR3 contains 12 residues. The V gene end was trimmed by 6 bases and the J gene end by 8 bases; junction bases not matched to a gene: 4. Germline V gene sequence: CDR1 SEHNR, CDR2 FQNEAQ (reference sequence). The CDR3 DNA reads TGTGCCAGCAGGGGTGCGGGGGATGAGCAGTTCTTC. This sequence encodes CASRGAGDEQFF.

This chain connects TRBV6-1 to TRBJ1-3; D remains ambiguous. Trimming removed 0 bases at V and 2 bases at J, with 5 bases between. The CDR3 sequence is 14 residues long. The germline V gene encodes CDR1 MNHNS and CDR2 SASEGT. CDR3 sequence reads: CASSEALTGNTIYF. The CDR3 DNA is TGTGCCAGCAGTGAAGCCCTAACTGGAAACACCATATATTTT.

The chain uses TRBV2 and TRBJ2-7; possibly TRBD2 for D (5 bases). The V gene lost 7 bases and the J gene lost 7 bases, with 11 bases spanning the gap. The germline CDR1 and CDR2 sequences are SNHLY and FYNNEI. CDR3 size: 11 residues. The CDR3 loop reads CASTPGFEQYF. In nucleotides, the CDR3 is TGTGCCAGCACCCCGGGGTTTGAGCAGTACTTC.

The V call is TRBV10-3, the J call TRBJ1-3; D call uncertain. The germline CDR1 and CDR2 sequences are ENHRY and SYGVKD. The ends were cut back, 8 bases at V and 0 bases at J, with 8 bases in the middle. The CDR3 is 13 amino acids. The CDR3 DNA reads TGTGCCATCTCGCAGGCCTCTGGAAACACCATATATTTT. It specifies CAISQASGNTIYF.

CDR3 nucleotide sequence: TGTGCCAGCAGCCCGCTCCCCCTAGCGGGAGAATACGAGCAGTACTTC. Its translation is CASSPLPLAGEYEQYF. This chain connects TRBV4-2 to TRBJ2-7; 10 nucleotides agree with TRBD2. The CDR3 is 16 residues long. The V segment lost 4 bases and the J segment 4 bases; nucleotides outside the gene matches: 10. Germline-derived CDR1 and CDR2 are LGHNA and YNFKEQ.

This clone was detected once. The chain employs TRBV9 and TRBJ1-2; tentatively, D is TRBD1 (5 bases). The V and J ends lost 4 bases and 5 bases respectively, with 21 bases between them. This CDR3 has 16 amino acids. Looked up from germline, CDR1 is SGDLS and CDR2 is YYNGEE. The CDR3 here is CASSSINRGSAYGYTF. The CDR3 DNA is TGTGCCAGCAGCTCAATCAATCGGGGGTCCGCTTATGGCTACACCTTC.

V is TRBV5-1 and J is TRBJ2-2, with 10 bases lining up with TRBD1. The CDR3 runs 15 residues. Germline V CDR1 and CDR2: SGHRS, YFSETQ. After removal of 4 bases from V and 6 bases from J, the junction contained 6 bases not matched to a gene. CDR3 nucleotide sequence: TGCGCCAGCAGCATAGGGACAGGGGTACCCGGGGAGCTGTTTTTT. Its translation is CASSIGTGVPGELFF.

This clone was counted a single time. The chain employs TRBV6-1 and TRBJ1-2; D unclear. Germline CDR1 reads MNHNS; CDR2 reads SASEGT. This CDR3 has 13 amino acids. Trimming took off 6 bases at V and 10 bases at J, with 18 bases between the two ends. The CDR3 reads CASSHPPGLVYTF. CDR3 nucleotides: TGTGCCAGCAGCCACCCTCCAGGACTTGTCTACACCTTC.

The genes are TRBV11-2 and TRBJ2-5; D is possibly TRBD1 (5 bases). This CDR3 has 14 residues. Per germline, CDR1 SGHAT and CDR2 FQNNGV. V was pared by 1 base and J by 4 bases, with 10 bases between. CDR3 sequence: CASSLARALETQYF. The DNA for the CDR3 is TGTGCCAGCAGCTTAGCCAGGGCTTTAGAGACCCAGTACTTC.

This chain links TRBV7-8 with TRBJ1-4, with 8 bases identical to TRBD1. Looked up from germline, CDR1 is SGHVS and CDR2 is FQNEAQ. J was trimmed by 7 bases and V by 2 bases; bases with no gene match: 9. The CDR3 covers 16 residues. The CDR3 region is CASSLPWTGRGEKLFF. The CDR3 coding sequence is TGTGCCAGCAGCTTACCTTGGACAGGGAGGGGTGAAAAACTGTTTTTT.

The chain links TRBV6-5 to TRBJ1-2; a possible D gene is TRBD1 (5 bases). Germline lookup yields CDR1 MNHEY and CDR2 SVGAGI. The CDR3 is 13 amino acids. Trimming took 0 bases from V and 10 from J, leaving 12 bases between them. The CDR3 nucleotides read TGTGCCAGCAGTTACTCGGTATTGGGGCTCTACACCTTC. The encoded protein is CASSYSVLGLYTF.

This sequence joins TRBV9 and TRBJ2-1, with D possibly TRBD2 on 6 matching bases. The CDR3 consists of 18 residues. The germline V and J ends were trimmed by 2 bases and 3 bases, with 21 bases remaining between them. Looked up from germline, CDR1 is SGDLS and CDR2 is YYNGEE. The CDR3 loop reads CASSVPTLRENDYNEQFF. The CDR3 DNA reads as TGTGCCAGCAGCGTCCCAACGCTCCGGGAGAACGACTACAATGAGCAGTTCTTC.

This chain connects TRBV13 to TRBJ2-2; weak D call: TRBD2 (6 bases). Germline CDR1 PRHDT, CDR2 FYEKMQ (reference sequence). Trimming left V 4 bases short and J 1 base short, with 13 bases between. This CDR3 spans 16 amino acids. The CDR3 DNA reads as TGTGCCAGCAGCTCCCGGACGGGAGTGAACACCGGGGAGCTGTTTTTT. Its protein is CASSSRTGVNTGELFF.